These 5 T cell receptor beta chains were sequenced from one sample in a study of T-cell memory formation after mild COVID-19. One entry per CDR3 protein results from TCRdb running MiXCR on the 5' RACE reads. The sample records hundreds of thousands of distinct CDR3 sequences, approximately 15% being singletons. Sequencing was performed on PBMCs or a T cell subset sorted from them (not recorded which). These receptors were taken from a man younger than 30 who had mild COVID-19 (a few samples of this study predate the infection). Cell type and time point are not known.

This clonotype was recorded at least ten times. The chain couples TRBV6-5 to TRBJ2-6, with D perhaps TRBD1 (5 bases). Trimming cost V 6 bases and J 0 bases, with 9 bases left between them. The CDR3 spans 15 residues. The germline CDR1 and CDR2 sequences are MNHEY and SVGAGI. The CDR3 loop is CASSPQGSGANVLTF. The CDR3 nucleotides are TGTGCCAGCAGCCCCCAGGGCTCTGGGGCCAACGTCCTGACTTTC.

The J gene is TRBJ2-1, the V gene TRBV2; 8 bases align to TRBD1. V lost 3 bases and J lost 6; bases outside the gene matches: 4. Germline V gives CDR1 SNHLY, CDR2 FYNNEI. The CDR3 contains 14 residues. Written as DNA, the CDR3 is TGTGCCAGCAGTGACCGGACAGGGTTCAATGAGCAGTTCTTC. Translation: CASSDRTGFNEQFF.

This clonotype was found a few times. J is TRBJ2-3 and V is TRBV12-3 or TRBV12-4, with D perhaps TRBD1 or TRBD2 (6 bases each). CDR3 size: 16 residues. With 8 bases removed from V and 0 bases from J, the gap between germline ends came to 18 bases. The CDR3 DNA sequence: TGTGCCAGCCTCCGGGTGAGGGGGGCCAGCACAGATACGCAGTATTTT. It codes for CASLRVRGASTDTQYF.

V gene TRBV19 combines with J gene TRBJ1-5; D gene unclear. V was cut by 3 bases and J by 4 bases, with 16 bases left in between. Germline-derived CDR1 and CDR2 are LNHDA and SQIVND (reference sequence). The CDR3 covers 16 residues. CDR3: CASSIPGGGRNQPQHF. The CDR3 nucleotides are TGTGCCAGTAGTATTCCGGGAGGAGGGAGGAATCAGCCCCAGCATTTT.

There are a few counts of this clonotype. The gene calls are TRBV7-9 and TRBJ2-5; possibly TRBD2 for D (6 bases). V lost 6 bases and J 5 bases, leaving 22 bases between the germline ends. This CDR3 has 16 amino acids. Germline CDR1 is SEHNR and CDR2 is FQNEAQ (reference sequence). In nucleotides, the CDR3 is TGTGCCAGCAGTCCGGGAGCGGACACCCGCCAGGAGACCCAGTACTTC. Its translation: CASSPGADTRQETQYF.